These 13 T cell receptor beta chains were sequenced from one sample in a study of T cell clonality in common variable immunodeficiency. The method was immunoSEQ multiplex PCR; TCRdb's version includes in-frame clones alone and lacks a portion of them. The sample holds tens of thousands of clones, and no clone turns up only once. Sequencing used peripheral blood mononuclear cells. All receptors derive from a person aged 18 to 70 in good health.

This clone came up many times. The CDR3 is cut off 3 residues early in the read; its end comes from the germline J gene. This chain joins TRBV6-4 and TRBJ1-6; D gene uncertain. V was trimmed by 3 bases and J by 7 bases, leaving 10 bases between them. Germline assignment: CDR1 MRHNA and CDR2 SNTAGT. The CDR3 has 14 residues. The CDR3: CASSELSVNSPLHF. The DNA read from the CDR3 is TGTGCCAGCAGTGAACTCTCCGTCAATTCACCC.

Many counts were recorded for this clone. The read halts 3 residues ahead of the CDR3 end, with the missing end drawn from the germline J gene. The rearrangement links TRBV12-3 or TRBV12-4 to TRBJ1-4; unclear D gene. V shed 6 bases and J shed 8 bases, with 13 bases lying between them. There are 13 residues in the CDR3. The CDR3 sequence: CASSRLNGEKLFF. CDR3 DNA (partial): TGTGCCAGCAGCCGCCTAAACGGGGAAAAA.

This clone was seen more than once but under ten times. The read comes to an end 3 residues before the CDR3 does, leaving the germline J gene to fill in the end. The chain links TRBV19 to TRBJ2-5; TRBD2 aligns across 8 bases. The CDR3 runs to 13 residues. Germline values: CDR1 LNHDA, CDR2 SQIVND (reference sequence). J gave up 3 bases and V 10 bases, and 7 bases lay outside the gene matches. The sequenced CDR3 bases are TGTGCCACGACCGGGGGGGTAAAAGAGACC. This encodes CATTGGVKET. The entire CDR3 sequence reads CATTGGVKETQYF.

Many counts were recorded for this clone. The CDR3 end is not reached by the read, which stops 3 residues before it; the germline J gene fills it in. The chain recombines TRBV5-1 with TRBJ1-4, with no clear D. Between the trimmed V and J ends, which lost 0 bases and 7 bases, there was a span of 7 bases. Germline CDR1 SGHRS, CDR2 YFSETQ. The CDR3 consists of 13 residues. The chain's CDR3 is CASSLAIPEKLFF. The part of the CDR3 DNA that was read is TGCGCCAGCAGCTTGGCCATCCCTGAAAAA. Based on the CDR3 plus reference TRBV5-1 and TRBJ1-4, the full variable domain is KAGVTQTPRYLIKTRGQQVTLSCSPISGHRSVSWYQQTPGQGLQFLFEYFSETQRNKGNFPGRFSGRQFSNSRSEMNVSTLELGDSALYLCASSLAIPEKLFFGSGTQLSVL.

This clone was seen a few times. The read ends 3 residues shy of where the CDR3 ends; the end is completed using the germline J gene. This chain joins TRBV11-2 and TRBJ1-2; D remains unclear. CDR1 and CDR2 from the germline V gene are SGHAT and FQNNGV. V dropped 2 bases and J dropped 0 bases, with 7 bases sitting between them. The CDR3 consists of 14 residues. The CDR3 DNA, read in part, is TGTGCCAGCAGCTTACAGTTACCTAACTATGGC. Encoded protein: CASSLQLPNYG. The complete CDR3 sequence is CASSLQLPNYGYTF.

This clone showed up many times. The CDR3 goes on 3 residues after the read ends, and that part is filled in from the germline J gene. V usage is TRBV10-3 and J usage is TRBJ1-4; possibly TRBD1 for D (6 bases). Germline V gene sequence: CDR1 ENHRY, CDR2 SYGVKD. CDR3 size: 16 residues. Trimming removed 0 bases from V and 10 bases from J, with 18 bases in between. CDR3 DNA (partial): TGTGCCATCAGTGAGTCGTATACAGGGCCATCTCGAAAA. It encodes CAISESYTGPSRK. The complete CDR3 reads CAISESYTGPSRKLFF.

Note on this clone: The read comes to an end 3 residues before the CDR3 does, leaving the germline J gene to fill in the end. The chain uses TRBV2 and TRBJ1-2; 12 nucleotides line up with TRBD1. The CDR3 contains 13 residues. V lost 8 bases, J lost 7 bases, and 5 bases stayed unmatched. The germline V gene has CDR1 SNHLY and CDR2 FYNNEI. This chain's CDR3 is CASGDRGLFGYTF. The covered CDR3 bases are TGTGCCAGCGGGGACAGGGGGCTCTTTGGC.

This clone was seen ten or more times. The DNA ends 3 residues before the CDR3 does, and the rest of the CDR3 is filled in from the germline J gene. The rearrangement uses TRBV10-3 and TRBJ2-5, with D maybe TRBD2 (7 bases). V was shortened by 3 bases and J by 5 bases, with 10 bases between the two germline ends. The germline V gene encodes CDR1 ENHRY and CDR2 SYGVKD. This CDR3 spans 13 amino acids. Here the CDR3 reads CAISDGGQETQYF. The sequenced CDR3 bases are TGTGCCATCAGTGACGGGGGGCAGGAGACC.

Concerning this clone: Coverage ceases 3 residues before the CDR3 finishes, and the germline J gene fills in the end. The rearrangement uses TRBV19 and TRBJ1-6; weak D call: TRBD1 (5 bases). This CDR3 region has 13 residues. Germline assignment: CDR1 LNHDA and CDR2 SQIVND (reference sequence). V was clipped by 3 bases and J by 10 bases, with 10 bases between them. The CDR3 bases that were read are TGTGCCAGTAGTATGCGGCAGGGATCACCC. Translated: CASSMRQGSP. The entire CDR3 reads CASSMRQGSPLHF.

The table lists this clone with a few counts. The CDR3 extends 3 residues past the end of the read, so its final part is completed from the germline J gene. V gene TRBV5-1 combines with J gene TRBJ1-2, with a possible D match to TRBD1 (6 bases). This CDR3 region has 14 residues. Germline CDR1 reads SGHRS; CDR2 reads YFSETQ. The CDR3 protein is CASSLGRGGETYTF. CDR3 bases read: TGCGCCAGCAGCTTGGGCAGGGGTGGGGAGACC.

This clone has more than one count but fewer than ten. The read terminates 3 residues before the CDR3 end, so the remaining end is supplied by the germline J gene. This chain uses TRBV2 with TRBJ1-1; a weak D match, TRBD1 (6 bases). CDR1 and CDR2 (germline): SNHLY, FYNNEI. The V and J ends lost 6 bases and 1 base respectively, with 12 bases between them. This CDR3 is built from 14 residues. CDR3 DNA, as far as it was read: TGTGCCAGCAGGGTCAAGGGGGAGAACACTGAA. It yields the protein CASRVKGENTE. The complete CDR3 protein is CASRVKGENTEAFF.

This clone was counted many times. The read ends 3 residues before the CDR3 terminus; that terminus is restored from the germline J gene. The chain couples TRBV18 to TRBJ2-2; 9 bases are a match to TRBD2. CDR1 KGHSH and CDR2 LQKENI come from the germline V gene. CDR3 length: 16 amino acids. Unmatched junction bases numbered 5, after V lost 6 bases and J lost 0 bases. The covered CDR3 bases are TGTGCCAGCTCGCAAAGCGGGGGGACGAACACCGGGGAG. Amino acid sequence: CASSQSGGTNTGE. In full, the CDR3 is CASSQSGGTNTGELFF.

This clone was seen ten or more times. The CDR3 goes on 3 residues after the read ends, and that part is filled in from the germline J gene. The chain links TRBV18 to TRBJ2-1, with 10 bases fitting TRBD2. Germline CDR1 KGHSH, CDR2 LQKENI. The CDR3 is 15 amino acids. With V trimmed by 4 bases and J by 4 bases, 4 bases remained unmatched. The part of the CDR3 DNA that was read is TGTGCCAGCTCACAAACTAGCGGGGCTTACAATGAG. Protein sequence: CASSQTSGAYNE. The full CDR3 protein reads CASSQTSGAYNEQFF. Complete variable domain (other parts from reference TRBV18 and TRBJ2-1): NAGVMQNPRHLVRRRGQEARLRCSPMKGHSHVYWYRQLPEEGLKFMVYLQKENIIDESGMPKERFSAEFPKEGPSILRIQQVVRGDSAAYFCASSQTSGAYNEQFFGPGTRLTVL.